A single sample is the source of the 17 T cell receptor beta chains below, sequenced in a study of blood T cell repertoires in COVID-19. Method: immunoSEQ multiplex PCR; TCRdb's copy keeps in-frame clones and lacks some. The sample includes roughly 330,000 clones, over 75% of them seen just once. The sequencing input was PBMCs or T cells enriched from blood (not recorded which). The receptors shown here come from a man aged 30 to 45 who had recovered from COVID-19.

V usage is TRBV5-8 and J usage is TRBJ2-7, with D perhaps matching TRBD1 (6 bases). The germline V gene has CDR1 SGHTS and CDR2 YDEGEE. Trimming pared 0 bases from V and 1 base from J, leaving 14 bases between. There are 16 residues in the CDR3. The CDR3 DNA is TGTGCCAGCAGCTTGGCCTATTTCAGGGGTTCCTACGAGCAGTACTTC. It is translated as CASSLAYFRGSYEQYF. Based on the CDR3 plus reference TRBV5-8 and TRBJ2-7, the full variable domain is EAGVTQSPTHLIKTRGQQATLRCSPISGHTSVYWYQQALGLGLQFLLWYDEGEERNRGNFPPRFSGRQFPNYSSELNVNALELEDSALYLCASSLAYFRGSYEQYFGPGTRLTVT.

This rearrangement joins TRBV3-1 (or the pseudogene TRBV3-2) to TRBJ2-5; possible D gene TRBD1, 6 bases. V was pared by 1 base and J by 7 bases, with 19 bases between. This CDR3 region has 16 residues. Germline V gene sequence: CDR1 LGHDT, CDR2 YNNKEL (reference sequence). CDR3 DNA sequence: TGTGCCAGCAGCCAAGTTCCAGGGGTGCAGGCGGTGACCCAGTACTTC. As protein: CASSQVPGVQAVTQYF.

V and J are TRBV27 and TRBJ1-5; tentative D call: TRBD1 (5 bases). The CDR3 has 15 residues. V lost 2 bases, J lost 6 bases, and 14 bases lay in between. The V gene's germline CDR1 is MNHEY and CDR2 SMNVEV (reference sequence). CDR3 sequence (DNA): TGTGCCAGCAGTTTAGGTGGCAGGGTCGGTCAGCCCCAGCATTTT. Translating gives CASSLGGRVGQPQHF.

This chain uses TRBV18 with TRBJ2-7, with TRBD1 matching 9 bases. CDR3 length: 14 residues. With V trimmed by 2 bases and J by 2 bases, 1 base remained unmatched. Germline assignment: CDR1 KGHSH and CDR2 LQKENI. The DNA for the CDR3 is TGTGCCAGCTCACCAGGGACAGGGACCTACGAGCAGTACTTC. It encodes CASSPGTGTYEQYF.

The chain recombines TRBV28 with TRBJ1-2; TRBD1 agrees at 7 bases. J was trimmed by 4 bases and V by 6 bases; bases with no gene match: 8. The V gene's germline CDR1 is MDHEN and CDR2 SYDVKM. The CDR3 spans 14 residues. The CDR3: CASSPTTGPYGYTF. The DNA of the CDR3 is TGTGCCAGCAGCCCCACGACAGGGCCCTATGGCTACACCTTC.

Details on this clone: Additional DNA sequences in this sample encode the identical CDR3. The rearrangement links TRBV7-8 to TRBJ2-1; a possible D gene is TRBD2 (6 bases). CDR3 length: 13 residues. Germline loops: CDR1 SGHVS, CDR2 FQNEAQ. V lost 3 bases and J 7 bases, leaving 10 bases between the germline ends. CDR3 nucleotide sequence: TGTGCCAGCAGCTTGGGACTCCTTAATGAGCAGTTCTTC. Its translation: CASSLGLLNEQFF.

The sample holds one count of this clone. For the CDR3, the DNA is TGTGCCAGCAGCTTCGGGACAGGGGGTAGGTGGAAGTACTTC. It translates to CASSFGTGGRWKYF. V and J are TRBV7-2 and TRBJ2-7; 11 nucleotides agree with TRBD1. J lost 11 bases, V lost 3 bases, and 9 bases had no gene match. The germline CDR1 and CDR2 sequences are SGHTA and FQGNSA. This CDR3 has 14 residues.

The chain recombines TRBV6-5 with TRBJ2-5; 7 bases match TRBD1. Germline V CDR1 and CDR2: MNHEY, SVGAGI. Trimming cost V 6 bases and J 2 bases; bases outside gene matches: 9. The CDR3 has 15 amino acids. CDR3 in DNA: TGTGCCAGCAGGACCCAGGGGGTGACGCAAGAGACCCAGTACTTC. Residues: CASRTQGVTQETQYF.

The V call is TRBV14, the J call TRBJ2-3; D is uncertain. CDR1 SGHDN and CDR2 FVKESK come from the germline V gene. The V end was cut by 1 base, the J end by 2 bases, with 10 bases between. The CDR3 runs to 15 residues. This CDR3 reads CASSQGAPNTDTQYF. The CDR3 nucleotides read TGTGCCAGCAGCCAAGGCGCCCCTAACACAGATACGCAGTATTTT.

The V call is TRBV27, the J call TRBJ2-1; 8 bases line up with TRBD1. After removal of 6 bases from V and 7 bases from J, the junction contained 14 bases not matched to a gene. The CDR3 has 16 amino acids. Germline assignment: CDR1 MNHEY and CDR2 SMNVEV (reference sequence). CDR3 in DNA: TGTGCCAGCAGCCCCCCCGACAGGGGATTGCGGAATGAGCAGTTCTTC. Translating gives CASSPPDRGLRNEQFF.

The rearrangement links TRBV4-2 to TRBJ1-2; 9 bases are shared with TRBD1. The J segment lost 9 bases and the V segment lost 0 bases, leaving 8 bases of the junction unmatched. The CDR3 is 15 amino acids. Germline CDR1 LGHNA, CDR2 YNFKEQ. CDR3 nucleotide sequence: TGTGCCAGCAGCCAAGATTTCGGGACAGGGTTGAGCTACACCTTC. This translates into CASSQDFGTGLSYTF.

The rearrangement joins TRBV10-1 to TRBJ2-7; weak D call: TRBD1 (5 bases). Germline CDR1 reads WNHNN; CDR2 reads SYGVQD (reference sequence). The CDR3 loop spans 15 amino acids. Trimming cost V 0 bases and J 1 base, with 10 bases left between them. CDR3 in DNA: TGCGCCAGCAGTGAGTCGGGGCAGCCTTCCTACGAGCAGTACTTC. Its translation: CASSESGQPSYEQYF.

This clone appeared once. The rearrangement links TRBV12-3 or TRBV12-4 to TRBJ1-5; D uncertain. The CDR3 consists of 13 residues. V dropped 6 bases and J dropped 6 bases, with 12 bases sitting between them. The CDR3 is CASSPGRGQPQHF. As DNA, the CDR3 is TGTGCCAGCAGCCCCGGGAGAGGTCAGCCCCAGCATTTT.

The chain has TRBV3-1 (or the pseudogene TRBV3-2) and TRBJ1-3, with 7 bases identical to TRBD1. CDR1 is LGHDT, CDR2 YNNKEL, per germline (reference sequence). The CDR3 length is 14 residues. The V segment lost 4 bases and the J segment 4 bases; nucleotides outside the gene matches: 4. CDR3 bases: TGTGCCAGCAGCCCAGGGGGTTACGGAAACACCATATATTTT. Its protein is CASSPGGYGNTIYF.

This chain uses TRBV11-2 with TRBJ1-4; D unresolved. Germline V gene lookup returns CDR1 SGHAT and CDR2 FQNNGV. Trimming took 5 bases from V and 7 from J, leaving 20 bases between them. The CDR3 is 16 residues long. CDR3 region: CASSLAEGASFEKLFF. The DNA of the CDR3 is TGTGCCAGCAGCCTAGCCGAGGGTGCGAGTTTTGAAAAACTGTTTTTT. The full variable domain, rest sourced from reference TRBV11-2 and TRBJ1-4, is EAGVAQSPRYKIIEKRQSVAFWCNPISGHATLYWYQQILGQGPKLLIQFQNNGVVDDSQLPKDRFSAERLKGVDSTLKIQPAKLEDSAVYLCASSLAEGASFEKLFFGSGTQLSVL.

V is TRBV18 and J is TRBJ1-1; D perhaps matches TRBD1 (5 bases). Germline V gene lookup returns CDR1 KGHSH and CDR2 LQKENI. The CDR3 extends over 14 amino acids. The V gene lost 5 bases and the J gene lost 5 bases, with 15 bases spanning the gap. CDR3 loop: CASSSGGVGTEAFF. CDR3 DNA: TGTGCCAGCTCAAGTGGGGGGGTAGGAACTGAAGCTTTCTTT.

This chain connects TRBV5-1 to TRBJ1-4, with 10 bases fitting TRBD1. This CDR3 comprises 15 residues. The germline V gene has CDR1 SGHRS and CDR2 YFSETQ. V was clipped by 4 bases and J by 2 bases; unmatched bases: 2. The CDR3 DNA reads as TGCGCCAGCAGCGGGACAGGGGCCACTAATGAAAAACTGTTTTTT. This translates into CASSGTGATNEKLFF.